This T cell receptor (beta chain) was recorded in a study of T cell repertoires in cytomegalovirus infection. Study in general: HLA-C-restricted CMV epitopes, recently identified, and well-studied HLA-B-restricted ones were used by the study. Indications of both CMV infection and matching HLA type were provided by public TCR beta signatures. Findings of the study overall: CMV-specific TCR beta clonotypes restricted by HLA-C were the ones dominating the ex vivo response. Identification of carriers of CMV plus the relevant HLA was performed using cumulative public TCR beta family frequency.

The V end lost 1 base, the J end lost 5 bases, and 26 bases lay between the germline ends. This CDR3 has 19 amino acids. Germline loops: CDR1 ENHRY, CDR2 SYGVKD. A single record per CDR3 protein comes from TCRdb applying MiXCR to the reads. The profile shows fewer than 1,000,000 distinct CDR3 sequences, less than 35% of them singletons. This clonotype was counted a few times. The antigen is unknown. Sequencing was performed on cultured CD8+ T cells from PBMCs, taken from culture after CMV antigen stimulation. The V and J genes are TRBV10-3 and TRBJ1-2; D possibly corresponds to TRBD1 (6 bases). This receptor was taken from a human donor in good health (CMV status not recorded). Some clones in this sample may be carry-over from other donors' samples. In DNA form, the CDR3 reads TGTGCCATCAGTGAGTGGATCCGGGACACCATTACCTCAGGGTATGGCTACACCTTC. Encoded protein: CAISEWIRDTITSGYGYTF.